This T cell receptor (beta chain) was observed in a study of memory CD4+ T cells and cytomegalovirus serostatus. Remarks on this clone: What it recognizes is unknown.

Per germline, CDR1 SEHNR and CDR2 FQNEAQ (reference sequence). Trimming removed 5 bases at V and 0 bases at J, with 8 bases between. The length of the CDR3 is 14 residues. The assay was immunoSEQ multiplex PCR, and TCRdb's table has in-frame clones only and misses some. The sample records about 46,000 clones, 77% being singletons. Overall study findings and caveats: Of under 200 reported CMV TCRbeta sequences, some 67 were found in memory CD4+ repertoires. Suggested: most of the CMV-linked TCR signature lies in CD4+ memory cells.

The sort gate was single viable CD3+CD4+CD8-CD45RO+ cells for memory CD4+ T cells. CD4+ T cells were isolated by positive magnetic selection. This sequence originates from an adult in good health and CMV-seronegative. The rearrangement uses TRBV7-9 and TRBJ1-3; the D is unclear. The sample comprised memory CD4+ T cells from blood. Here the CDR3 reads CASSQEASGNTIYF. CDR3 bases: TGTGCCAGCAGCCAGGAAGCCTCTGGAAACACCATATATTTT.